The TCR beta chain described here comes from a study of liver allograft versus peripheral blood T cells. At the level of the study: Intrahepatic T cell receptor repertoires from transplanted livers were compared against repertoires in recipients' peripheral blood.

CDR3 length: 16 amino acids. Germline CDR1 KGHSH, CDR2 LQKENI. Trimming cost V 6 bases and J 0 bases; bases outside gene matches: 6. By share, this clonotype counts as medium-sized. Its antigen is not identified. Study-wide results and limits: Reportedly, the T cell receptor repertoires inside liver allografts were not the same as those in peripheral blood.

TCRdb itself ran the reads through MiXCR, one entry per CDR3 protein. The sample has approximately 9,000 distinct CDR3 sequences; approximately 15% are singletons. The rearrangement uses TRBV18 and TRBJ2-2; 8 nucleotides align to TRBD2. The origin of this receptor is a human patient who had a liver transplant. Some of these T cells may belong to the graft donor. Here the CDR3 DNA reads TGTGCCAGCTCCCCATTAGCGGGATCGAACACCGGGGAGCTGTTTTTT. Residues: CASSPLAGSNTGELFF.